This is a list of T cell receptor beta chains from one sample in a study of shared clonotypes between healthy human individuals. The repertoire was sequenced with immunoSEQ multiplex PCR; TCRdb's copy has only in-frame clones and lacks some. The sample holds hundreds of thousands of clones, about 91% seen once. Sequencing was carried out using naive CD8+ T cells sorted from blood. The receptor source for this set is a man aged 30 to 39 in good health. Both conserved end residues are part of each CDR3. Fields, in order: clone size, V gene, D gene, J gene, CDR3 DNA, CDR3 protein. D genes are given only for firm matches. For some rows the clone size is stated as once, few or many, or as a class when expanded; others skip it.

-	TRBV6-5	TRBD1	TRBJ2-7	TGTGCCAGCGGGGACAGTTCCTACGAGCAGTACTTC	CASGDSSYEQYF
-	TRBV27	-	TRBJ2-2	TGTGCCAGCAAAGAGGGCAGGGTAGCTACCGGGGAGCTGTTTTTT	CASKEGRVATGELFF
once	TRBV29-1	TRBD2	TRBJ2-1	TGCAGCGTTGAAGATGCCCTAGCGGGAGCGAGGAATGAGCAGTTCTTC	CSVEDALAGARNEQFF
-	TRBV29-1	-	TRBJ2-7	TGCAGCGTTGTAGGGGAAGGGATGGACGAGCAGTACTTC	CSVVGEGMDEQYF
-	TRBV7-6	TRBD1	TRBJ2-7	TGTGCCAGCAGCTTAGGGGCCGGGACAGGGGACGAGCAGTACTTC	CASSLGAGTGDEQYF
-	TRBV7-9	TRBD1	TRBJ2-5	TGTGCCAGCAGCTTTTGGACAGGCCAAGAGACCCAGTACTTC	CASSFWTGQETQYF
-	TRBV5-4	-	TRBJ2-7	TGTGCCAGCAGCTTGGGATCTCTGGGCAGTTCCTACGAGCAGTACTTC	CASSLGSLGSSYEQYF
-	TRBV6-4	TRBD2	TRBJ2-7	TGTGCCATCTCGGACAAGGAACTAGCGGGAGGTGGCGGCGAGCAGTACTTC	CAISDKELAGGGGEQYF
-	TRBV13	-	TRBJ2-1	TGTGCCAGCAGCCTCATTAAACTCAGCTCCTACAATGAGCAGTTCTTC	CASSLIKLSSYNEQFF
-	TRBV28	TRBD1	TRBJ1-2	TGTGCCAGCAATACAGGGGGTTCCTATGGCTACACCTTC	CASNTGGSYGYTF
-	TRBV19	-	TRBJ2-1	TGTGCCAGTAGACTCAAAGCGAAGAATCCCTACAATGAGCAGTTCTTC	CASRLKAKNPYNEQFF
-	TRBV7-9	-	TRBJ2-7	TGTGCCAGCAGCCAGTTCGTTGAAGGGGTAATCGACGAGCAGTACTTC	CASSQFVEGVIDEQYF
-	TRBV10-2	-	TRBJ1-5	TGCGCCAGCACTAGGACGGCAAATCAGCCCCAGCATTTT	CASTRTANQPQHF
-	TRBV9	-	TRBJ2-1	TGTGCCAGCAGTACCAACACGGAGGGTGAGCAGTTCTTC	CASSTNTEGEQFF
once	TRBV4-1	TRBD2	TRBJ2-7	TGCGCCAGCAGTATACCCGCAGCGGGAGGTGTTTACGAGCAGTACTTC	CASSIPAAGGVYEQYF
once	TRBV7-3	-	TRBJ1-1	TGTGCCAGCAGCCCAGGGACAAATATGAACACTGAAGCTTTCTTT	CASSPGTNMNTEAFF
-	TRBV5-1	-	TRBJ1-1	TGCGCCAGCAGCTTAAGTTCAGAGGGATGGACTGAAGCTTTCTTT	CASSLSSEGWTEAFF
-	TRBV2	TRBD1	TRBJ1-1	TGTGCCAGCAGTGACGGGACAGGAAGGTGGAACACTGAAGCTTTCTTT	CASSDGTGRWNTEAFF
-	TRBV28	-	TRBJ2-1	TGTGCCAGCAGTTTATTCGGGGGAGGCCCGAATGAGCAGTTCTTC	CASSLFGGGPNEQFF
once	TRBV2	TRBD1	TRBJ1-2	TGTGCCAGCAGGGGGGCGACAGGGGAAATTAACTATGGCTACACCTTC	CASRGATGEINYGYTF
-	TRBV28	-	TRBJ1-1	TGTGCCAGCAGTTTCTTGACACCGAACACTGAAGCTTTCTTT	CASSFLTPNTEAFF
-	TRBV19	TRBD1	TRBJ2-1	TGTGCCAGTAGCTTGATGACAGGGGGCCATGATGAGCAGTTCTTC	CASSLMTGGHDEQFF
-	TRBV14	-	TRBJ2-3	TGTGCCAGCAGCCAAGAAATAACGGCCGCAGATACGCAGTATTTT	CASSQEITAADTQYF
-	TRBV9	TRBD1	TRBJ1-4	TGTGCCAGCAGCGTAGGACAGGGTAGGATGGAACTTGAAAAACTGTTTTTT	CASSVGQGRMELEKLFF
-	TRBV11-3	TRBD2	TRBJ2-2	TGTGCCAGCAGCCCGCGGGAGGGACAGAACACCGGGGAGCTGTTTTTT	CASSPREGQNTGELFF
few	TRBV7-8	-	TRBJ1-1	TGTGCCAGCAGCGAATCGGACGGGTTCCGAAACACTGAAGCTTTCTTT	CASSESDGFRNTEAFF
-	TRBV7-9	TRBD1	TRBJ1-2	TGTGCCAGCAGCTCTCCGGGACAGGGGGACTATGGCTACACCTTC	CASSSPGQGDYGYTF
-	TRBV29-1	-	TRBJ2-7	TGCAGCCCCCGTTCATGTGGGCGGAAGGCCTACGAGCAGTACTTC	CSPRSCGRKAYEQYF
-	TRBV7-9	TRBD1	TRBJ1-4	TGTGCCAGCAGCTTGGGACAGGGGAATGAAAAACTGTTTTTT	CASSLGQGNEKLFF
-	TRBV27	-	TRBJ1-1	TGTGCCAGCAGTTTACAGGGAATGAACACTGAAGCTTTCTTT	CASSLQGMNTEAFF
-	TRBV7-8	-	TRBJ2-7	TGTGCCAGCAGCGGGTCCGGGGCCAGTTCCTACGAGCAGTACTTC	CASSGSGASSYEQYF
-	TRBV2	-	TRBJ2-1	TGTGCCAGCAGAGGCTTCTTGAATGAGCAGTTCTTC	CASRGFLNEQFF
few	TRBV29-1	-	TRBJ1-1	TGCAGCGTTGTGGATACAGGGCCAGCTTTCTTT	CSVVDTGPAFF
-	TRBV7-2	TRBD2	TRBJ2-7	TGTGCCAGCAGCTTAATTCGGCTAGCGGGAGTAAGGATCTACGAGCAGTACTTC	CASSLIRLAGVRIYEQYF
-	TRBV18	-	TRBJ2-7	TGTGCCAGCTCACCCGGAGGGCCCTCCTACGAGCAGTACTTC	CASSPGGPSYEQYF
-	TRBV10-2	TRBD2	TRBJ2-7	TGCGCCAGCCTAGGGCGGGAGTCCTACGAGCAGTACTTC	CASLGRESYEQYF
few	TRBV28	-	TRBJ2-3	TGTGCCAGCAGCCCGGACACAGATACGCAGTATTTT	CASSPDTDTQYF
-	TRBV7-9	-	TRBJ2-7	TGTGCCAGCAGCTTAGTAACCAGGGGTCTTGACGAGCAGTACTTC	CASSLVTRGLDEQYF
-	TRBV13	-	TRBJ2-7	TGTGCCAGCAGCTCTGGACTGGATGCCTACGAGCAGTACTTC	CASSSGLDAYEQYF
-	TRBV18	TRBD1	TRBJ1-5	TGTGCCAGCTCACCACCAGGGGGCGGGAATCAGCCCCAGCATTTT	CASSPPGGGNQPQHF
-	TRBV28	-	TRBJ2-3	TGTGCCAGCAGTTCCGACGACCGGGACTCCCTTCCCCCCGATACGCAGTATTTT	CASSSDDRDSLPPDTQYF
-	TRBV5-4	TRBD2	TRBJ2-1	TGTGCCAGCAGTCGGACTAGCGGGAGTCGGAATGAGCAGTTCTTC	CASSRTSGSRNEQFF
-	TRBV6-1	-	TRBJ1-5	TGTGCCAGCAGTCAGAATCAGCCCCAGCATTTT	CASSQNQPQHF
once	TRBV5-1	-	TRBJ2-6	TGCGCCAGCAGCGGCGAGGCAGCCAAGGACTCTGGGGCCAACGTCCTGACTTTC	CASSGEAAKDSGANVLTF
-	TRBV6-5	TRBD1	TRBJ1-5	TGTGCCAGCAGTTGGGGACAGGGAGATAGCAATCAGCCCCAGCATTTT	CASSWGQGDSNQPQHF
-	TRBV7-3	-	TRBJ2-6	TGTGCCAGCAGTGGTGGGGCCAACGTCCTGACTTTC	CASSGGANVLTF
few	TRBV7-9	-	TRBJ1-5	TGTGCCAGCAGCCCCGTACGGGGGAATCAGCCCCAGCATTTT	CASSPVRGNQPQHF
-	TRBV15	-	TRBJ1-1	TGTGCCACCAGCAGAGACCCAAGGGGGGACACTGAAGCTTTCTTT	CATSRDPRGDTEAFF
-	TRBV27	-	TRBJ2-2	TGTGCCAGCAGTTTATGGGGCAGGGGCAGGCTAGCGGCGGAGGAAAAGGGCGGGGAGCTGTTTTTT	CASSLWGRGRLAAEEKGGELFF
-	TRBV21-1	-	TRBJ2-7	TGTGCCAGCAGCCAGGAAGGTCGGCGAGCGCTTGACGACGAGCAGTACTTC	CASSQEGRRALDDEQYF
-	TRBV13	-	TRBJ2-1	TGTGCCAGCAGCTTAGAGGCGGGCGAGCAGTTCTTC	CASSLEAGEQFF
-	TRBV6-1	TRBD2	TRBJ2-1	TGTGCCAGCAGTGAATATGCAGGACTAGCGGGATATGGAGACAATGAGCAGTTCTTC	CASSEYAGLAGYGDNEQFF
-	TRBV2	TRBD1	TRBJ1-2	TGTGCCAGCAGTGGCCGGGACAGCAACTATGGCTACACCTTC	CASSGRDSNYGYTF
-	TRBV9	-	TRBJ1-5	TGTGCCAGCAGTCGAGCGGGAAGCAATCAGCCCCAGCATTTT	CASSRAGSNQPQHF